This passage covers 25 T cell receptor beta chains from one sample sequenced in a study of blood T cell repertoires in COVID-19. Sequencing was performed with immunoSEQ multiplex PCR; in TCRdb, only in-frame clones are kept and a portion is missing. The table records some 300,000 clones, approximately 90% of them present only once. The sequenced material came from PBMCs or T cells enriched from blood (not recorded which). The receptor set was obtained from a man aged 25-45 years who had recovered from COVID-19.

The rearrangement uses TRBV5-1 and TRBJ2-3, with TRBD2 matching 10 bases. The CDR3 length is 18 residues. Per the germline V gene, CDR1 is SGHRS and CDR2 is YFSETQ. J gave up 1 base and V 0 bases, and 8 bases lay outside the gene matches. CDR3 in amino acids: CASSLATVAGGGTDTQYF. CDR3 DNA: TGCGCCAGCAGCTTGGCTACGGTAGCGGGAGGCGGCACAGATACGCAGTATTTT.

This chain uses TRBV12-3 or TRBV12-4 with TRBJ2-5, with no clear D. The V end lost 5 bases, the J end lost 2 bases, and 9 bases lay between the germline ends. The CDR3 is 13 residues long. CDR3 sequence reads: CASSVGPQETQYF. The CDR3 coding sequence is TGTGCCAGCAGTGTTGGGCCTCAAGAGACCCAGTACTTC.

The genes are TRBV18 and TRBJ1-3; D uncertain. This CDR3 has 13 residues. With 6 bases removed from V and 0 bases from J, the gap between germline ends came to 6 bases. The germline V gene has CDR1 KGHSH and CDR2 LQKENI. CDR3 loop: CASSYFSGNTIYF. Here the CDR3 DNA reads TGTGCCAGCTCCTACTTCTCTGGAAACACCATATATTTT.

The chain joins TRBV3-1 (or the pseudogene TRBV3-2) to TRBJ2-2; 8 bases line up with TRBD2. This CDR3 region has 16 residues. Germline V gene lookup returns CDR1 LGHDT and CDR2 YNNKEL (reference sequence). V was clipped by 1 base and J by 4 bases; unmatched bases: 5. CDR3 in amino acids: CASSQGVSGITGELFF. The CDR3 DNA reads TGTGCCAGCAGCCAAGGTGTTAGCGGGATCACCGGGGAGCTGTTTTTT.

This chain connects TRBV5-1 to TRBJ2-7, with 10 positions matching TRBD2. Germline V gene data show CDR1 as SGHRS and CDR2 as YFSETQ. J gave up 6 bases and V 7 bases, and 16 bases lay outside the gene matches. The length of the CDR3 is 16 residues. The CDR3, as DNA: TGCGCCAGCGCCCTAGAAGTAGCGGGGGGCCTGGGCGAGCAGTACTTC. Its protein is CASALEVAGGLGEQYF.

The rearrangement joins TRBV2 to TRBJ1-1; TRBD1 agrees at 8 bases. The germline CDR1 and CDR2 sequences are SNHLY and FYNNEI. The J segment lost 3 bases and the V segment lost 2 bases, leaving 23 bases of the junction unmatched. This CDR3 has 21 residues. CDR3 residues: CASSEIPVGEDRAYGDTEAFF. The CDR3 DNA reads TGTGCCAGCAGTGAAATTCCCGTTGGGGAGGACAGGGCCTATGGGGACACTGAAGCTTTCTTT. Variable domain in full (rest from reference TRBV2 and TRBJ1-1): EPEVTQTPSHQVTQMGQEVILRCVPISNHLYFYWYRQILGQKVEFLVSFYNNEISEKSEIFDDQFSVERPDGSNFTLKIRSTKLEDSAMYFCASSEIPVGEDRAYGDTEAFFGQGTRLTVV.

This clone was found once. This chain joins TRBV11-3 and TRBJ2-1; D is perhaps TRBD2 (5 bases). The CDR3 has 12 amino acids. V gave up 5 bases and J gave up 7 bases, with 9 bases separating them. In germline, CDR1 is SGHNT, CDR2 YENEEA. The CDR3 protein is CASSPSGNEQFF. The CDR3 nucleotides read TGTGCCAGCAGCCCCTCGGGAAATGAGCAGTTCTTC.

The chain is built from TRBV6-5 and TRBJ1-1; 7 nucleotides line up with TRBD1. J was trimmed by 4 bases and V by 7 bases; bases with no gene match: 9. The CDR3 totals 14 residues. Per the germline V gene, CDR1 is MNHEY and CDR2 is SVGAGI. CDR3 in DNA: TGTGCCAGCAAGATACAGGGGATGGGCACTGAAGCTTTCTTT. This gives the protein CASKIQGMGTEAFF.

The chain uses TRBV27 and TRBJ2-7; 7 bases line up with TRBD2. The CDR3 loop spans 14 amino acids. Germline assignment: CDR1 MNHEY and CDR2 SMNVEV (reference sequence). Trimming at V came to 2 bases and at J to 2 bases, leaving 3 bases not matched to a gene. In DNA, the CDR3 is TGTGCCAGCAGTTTAAGCGGGATCGCCTACGAGCAGTACTTC. Its protein product is CASSLSGIAYEQYF.

This clone was picked up one time. The chain couples TRBV10-1 to TRBJ1-1; 8 bases line up with TRBD1. Trimming removed 4 bases from V and 3 bases from J; junction bases left unmatched: 7. In germline, CDR1 is WNHNN, CDR2 SYGVQD (reference sequence). This CDR3 has 15 residues. CDR3 DNA: TGCGCCAGCAGTGTGGACAGGGTCGGGGACACTGAAGCTTTCTTT. Amino acids: CASSVDRVGDTEAFF.

The V call is TRBV12-5, the J call TRBJ2-2; 11 bases are shared with TRBD1. The CDR3 contains 13 residues. Trimming at V came to 9 bases and at J to 6 bases, leaving 3 bases not matched to a gene. Germline CDR1 reads LGHNT; CDR2 reads FRNRAP. CDR3 amino acids: CASPGQGAGELFF. CDR3 nucleotides: TGTGCTAGCCCGGGACAGGGGGCCGGGGAGCTGTTTTTT. The full variable domain, rest sourced from reference TRBV12-5 and TRBJ2-2, is DARVTQTPRHKVTEMGQEVTMRCQPILGHNTVFWYRQTMMQGLELLAYFRNRAPLDDSGMPKDRFSAEMPDATLATLKIQPSEPRDSAVYFCASPGQGAGELFFGEGSRLTVL.

The chain is built from TRBV5-4 and TRBJ2-3, with 8 positions matching TRBD2. The CDR3 is 16 amino acids. Germline trimming cut 0 bases from V and 1 base from J; bases unmatched to any gene: 4. The germline V gene has CDR1 SGHNT and CDR2 YYREEE (reference sequence). The CDR3 DNA follows: TGTGCCAGCAGCTTGGCCAAACTAGCGGGCACAGATACGCAGTATTTT. Translating it yields CASSLAKLAGTDTQYF.

The chain is built from TRBV5-1 and TRBJ2-6; no definite D call. Per germline, CDR1 SGHRS and CDR2 YFSETQ. V was trimmed by 7 bases and J by 2 bases, leaving 10 bases between them. This CDR3 contains 14 residues. The CDR3 spells CASFPLPGANVLTF. DNA for the CDR3: TGCGCCAGCTTCCCCCTCCCTGGGGCCAACGTCCTGACTTTC.

The gene calls are TRBV4-1 and TRBJ1-6, with 7 bases lining up with TRBD1. Germline assignment: CDR1 MGHRA and CDR2 YSYEKL. This CDR3 comprises 17 residues. The J segment lost 10 bases and the V segment lost 3 bases, leaving 15 bases of the junction unmatched. For the CDR3, the DNA is TGCGCCAGCAGCCAGTCCAGGGCAGGGGGATTACGGTCACCCCTCCACTTT. Its protein product is CASSQSRAGGLRSPLHF.

The chain employs TRBV6-5 and TRBJ1-5; D call uncertain. CDR3 length equals 14 residues. Trimming shortened V by 6 bases and J by 0 bases, and 9 bases separated the two germline ends. Germline V CDR1 and CDR2: MNHEY, SVGAGI. The CDR3 sequence is CASRGGFSNQPQHF. The CDR3 nucleotides read TGTGCCAGCAGGGGAGGGTTTAGCAATCAGCCCCAGCATTTT.

The genes are TRBV7-2 and TRBJ2-7; a weak D match, TRBD2 (6 bases). Trimming left V 1 base short and J 4 bases short, with 17 bases between. CDR1 SGHTA and CDR2 FQGNSA come from the germline V gene. This CDR3 is built from 16 residues. The CDR3 DNA reads TGTGCCAGCAGCTTAGGGTCTAGCGTAGGTACGTACGAGCAGTACTTC. Amino acids: CASSLGSSVGTYEQYF.

The genes are TRBV3-1 (or the pseudogene TRBV3-2) and TRBJ2-1; 10 positions match TRBD1. After removal of 2 bases from V and 7 bases from J, the junction contained 5 bases not matched to a gene. This CDR3 has 15 amino acids. The germline gives CDR1 LGHDT, CDR2 YNNKEL (reference sequence). The CDR3 DNA reads TGTGCCAGCAGCCAATGGACAGGGGGTCTTAATGAGCAGTTCTTC. Translated, it gives CASSQWTGGLNEQFF.

The V gene is TRBV11-1, the J gene TRBJ2-1; TRBD2 matches at 10 bases. The trim removed 5 bases at V and 7 bases at J, leaving 8 bases unmatched. The germline CDR1 and CDR2 sequences are SGHAT and FQDESV (reference sequence). CDR3 size: 15 residues. The CDR3 DNA follows: TGTGCCAGCAGCGAAAGCGGGGGGGCTCTTAATGAGCAGTTCTTC. As protein: CASSESGGALNEQFF.

The chain recombines TRBV10-1 with TRBJ2-5; TRBD1 matches 8 bases. Per the germline V gene, CDR1 is WNHNN and CDR2 is SYGVQD (reference sequence). The CDR3 loop spans 15 amino acids. V trimming: 2 bases; J trimming: 3 bases; junction bases outside the gene matches: 5. CDR3 amino acids: CASSEQGAREETQYF. CDR3 bases: TGCGCCAGCAGTGAGCAGGGGGCGCGAGAAGAGACCCAGTACTTC.

The chain employs TRBV6-5 and TRBJ1-5; TRBD1 aligns across 7 bases. The CDR3 is 15 amino acids. Germline V gene lookup returns CDR1 MNHEY and CDR2 SVGAGI. J gave up 0 bases and V 7 bases, and 6 bases lay outside the gene matches. CDR3 in amino acids: CASNPGTVSNQPQHF. In DNA form, the CDR3 reads TGTGCCAGCAACCCCGGGACAGTTAGCAATCAGCCCCAGCATTTT.

This clone was detected many times. The J gene is TRBJ1-3, the V gene TRBV19; TRBD1 matches at 7 bases. Germline trimming cut 5 bases from V and 4 bases from J; bases unmatched to any gene: 8. Per the germline V gene, CDR1 is LNHDA and CDR2 is SQIVND (reference sequence). CDR3 length: 15 amino acids. The CDR3 nucleotides read TGTGCCAGTAGTGTGACAGGGACAACGGGAAACACCATATATTTT. Its translation is CASSVTGTTGNTIYF.

V is TRBV11-2 and J is TRBJ2-1; D not certain. CDR3 length equals 10 residues. Trimming shortened V by 8 bases and J by 10 bases, and 9 bases separated the two germline ends. Germline V lookup: CDR1 SGHAT, CDR2 FQNNGV. The CDR3 nucleotides read TGTGCCAGCGGCGGTGTCGAGCAGTTCTTC. This encodes CASGGVEQFF.

The chain carries TRBV29-1 and TRBJ1-5; a weak D match, TRBD1 (5 bases). Between the trimmed V and J ends, which lost 6 bases and 3 bases, there was a span of 12 bases. This CDR3 spans 13 amino acids. Germline V gene data show CDR1 as SQVTM and CDR2 as ANQGSEA. The CDR3 DNA sequence: TGCAGCGTGGCGACAGAGAACAATCAGCCCCAGCATTTT. Translating it yields CSVATENNQPQHF. Full variable domain (outside the CDR3, taken from reference TRBV29-1 and TRBJ1-5): SAVISQKPSRDICQRGTSLTIQCQVDSQVTMMFWYRQQPGQSLTLIATANQGSEATYESGFVIDKFPISRPNLTFSTLTVSNMSPEDSSIYLCSVATENNQPQHFGDGTRLSIL.

Only a few counts were recorded for this clone. The genes are TRBV27 and TRBJ1-4; the match to TRBD1 covers 8 bases. The V segment lost 1 base and the J segment 7 bases; nucleotides outside the gene matches: 5. Germline lookup yields CDR1 MNHEY and CDR2 SMNVEV (reference sequence). The length of the CDR3 is 15 residues. CDR3 in DNA: TGTGCCAGCAGTTTATTCGGACAGGGCGGTGAAAAACTGTTTTTT. Amino acids: CASSLFGQGGEKLFF.

The chain links TRBV2 to TRBJ2-3, with TRBD2 as a possible D gene (5 bases). Germline loops: CDR1 SNHLY, CDR2 FYNNEI. This CDR3 has 12 residues. V lost 6 bases and J 6 bases, leaving 10 bases between the germline ends. DNA for the CDR3: TGTGCCAGCAGCCTAGCATGGGATACGCAGTATTTT. This gives the protein CASSLAWDTQYF.